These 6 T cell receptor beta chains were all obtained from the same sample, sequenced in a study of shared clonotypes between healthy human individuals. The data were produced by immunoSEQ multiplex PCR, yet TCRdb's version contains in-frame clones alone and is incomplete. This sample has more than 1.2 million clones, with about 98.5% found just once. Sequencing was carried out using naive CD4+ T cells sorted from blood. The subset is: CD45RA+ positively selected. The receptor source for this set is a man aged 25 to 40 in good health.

Here the CDR3 reads CASSLSGVGTPISYEQYF. The CDR3 DNA follows: TGTGCCAGCAGTTTATCAGGCGTAGGGACACCAATCTCCTACGAGCAGTACTTC. V is TRBV27 and J is TRBJ2-7; possible D gene TRBD1, 6 bases. V lost 0 bases to trimming and J lost 0 bases, with 18 bases between them. The CDR3 has 18 residues. Germline V CDR1 and CDR2: MNHEY, SMNVEV (reference sequence).

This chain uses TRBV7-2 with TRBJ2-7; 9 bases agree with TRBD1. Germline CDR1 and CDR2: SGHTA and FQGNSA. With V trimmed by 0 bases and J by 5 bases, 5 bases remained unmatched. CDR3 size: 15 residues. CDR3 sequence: CASSLAGTGMNEQYF. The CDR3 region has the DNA TGTGCCAGCAGCTTAGCCGGGACAGGGATGAACGAGCAGTACTTC.

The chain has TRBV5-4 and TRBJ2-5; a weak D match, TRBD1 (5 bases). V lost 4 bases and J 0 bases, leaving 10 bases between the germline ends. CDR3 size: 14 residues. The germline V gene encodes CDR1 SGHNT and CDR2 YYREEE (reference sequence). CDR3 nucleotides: TGTGCCAGCAGCCCAACAGGAAACCAAGAGACCCAGTACTTC. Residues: CASSPTGNQETQYF.

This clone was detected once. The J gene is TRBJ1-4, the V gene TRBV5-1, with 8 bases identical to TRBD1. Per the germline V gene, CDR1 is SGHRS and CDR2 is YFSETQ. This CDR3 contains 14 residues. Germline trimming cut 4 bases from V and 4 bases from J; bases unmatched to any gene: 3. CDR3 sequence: CASSVTGVNEKLFF. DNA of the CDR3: TGCGCCAGCAGCGTGACAGGGGTTAATGAAAAACTGTTTTTT.

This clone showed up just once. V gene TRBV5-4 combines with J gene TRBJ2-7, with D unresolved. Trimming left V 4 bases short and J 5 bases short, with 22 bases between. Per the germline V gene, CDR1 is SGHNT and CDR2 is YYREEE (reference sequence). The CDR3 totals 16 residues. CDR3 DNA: TGTGCCAGCAGCCCGAGAAGGGTCACCGGTCGGGACGAGCAGTACTTC. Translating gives CASSPRRVTGRDEQYF.

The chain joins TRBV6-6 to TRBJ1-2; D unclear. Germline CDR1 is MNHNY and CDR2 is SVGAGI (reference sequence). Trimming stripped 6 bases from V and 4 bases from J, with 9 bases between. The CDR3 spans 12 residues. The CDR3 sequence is CASSRNIYGYTF. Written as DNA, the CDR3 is TGTGCCAGCAGCCGTAACATCTATGGCTACACCTTC.